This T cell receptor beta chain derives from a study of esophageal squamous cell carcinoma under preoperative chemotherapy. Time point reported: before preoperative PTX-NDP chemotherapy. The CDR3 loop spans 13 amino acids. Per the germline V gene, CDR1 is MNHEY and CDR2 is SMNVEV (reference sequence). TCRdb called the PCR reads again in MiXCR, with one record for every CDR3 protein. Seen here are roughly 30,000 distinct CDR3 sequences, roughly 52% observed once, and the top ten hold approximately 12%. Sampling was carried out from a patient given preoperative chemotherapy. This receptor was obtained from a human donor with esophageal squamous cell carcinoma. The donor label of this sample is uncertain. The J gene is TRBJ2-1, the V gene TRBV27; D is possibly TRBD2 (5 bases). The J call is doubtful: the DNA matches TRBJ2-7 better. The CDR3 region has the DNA TGTGCCAGCAGTTTAAGTACTAGCTACGAGCAGTACTTC. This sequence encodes CASSLSTSYEQYF.